This record looks at one T cell receptor beta chain sequence and its context. TCRdb called the 5' RACE reads again in MiXCR, with one record for every CDR3 protein. Counted here are 510,000 or so distinct CDR3 sequences, around 15% occurring once; the ten biggest clones make up nearly 0.45%. The V end lost 0 bases, the J end lost 10 bases, and 21 bases lay between the germline ends. This CDR3 has 15 residues. Germline V CDR1 and CDR2: DFQATT, SNEGSKA (reference sequence). This sample was taken from a study of identical twins. This same sample was also taken into another study, of yellow fever vaccine responses in identical twins.

The clonotype originates from a woman aged 18 to 35 in good health. Sequencing was carried out using CD4+ T cells sorted from blood. The chain carries TRBV20-1 and TRBJ1-1; the D is unclear. CDR3 nucleotides: TGCAGTGCTAGAGACTCGAGAGACTCTACCTCAGGAGCTTTCTTT. Its protein product is CSARDSRDSTSGAFF.